A single sample is the source of the 31 T cell receptor beta chains below, sequenced in a study of human T cells and chemical hapten exposure. Indicated time point: patch test 1, 2 weeks after DPC sensitization. Treatment reported: therapeutic diphenylcyclopropenone sensitization with weekly scalp DPC. TCRdb re-derived calls from the RACE reads in MiXCR, one entry per CDR3 protein. The sample records 95,000 to 150,000 distinct CDR3 sequences, approximately 13% being singletons. Sequenced material: whole blood, taken in connection with sensitization to the hapten diphenylcyclopropenone (DPC). These receptor sequences come from a man younger than 30 with alopecia areata. Some clones in this sample may be carry-over from other donors' samples.

The V gene is TRBV7-9, the J gene TRBJ2-7; D is perhaps TRBD1 (6 bases). CDR1 and CDR2 from the germline V gene are SEHNR and FQNEAQ (reference sequence). V lost 6 bases and J lost 3, with 21 bases in between. The CDR3 loop spans 16 amino acids. The chain's CDR3 is CASRGLEGVALYEQYF. The CDR3 nucleotides are TGTGCCAGCAGGGGATTAGAGGGGGTTGCCCTCTACGAGCAGTACTTC.

The chain uses TRBV9 and TRBJ2-2; 8 bases match TRBD2. CDR1 SGDLS and CDR2 YYNGEE come from the germline V gene. This CDR3 comprises 15 residues. Germline trimming cut 7 bases from V and 1 base from J; bases unmatched to any gene: 6. CDR3: CASCGLAGNTGELFF. The DNA for the CDR3 is TGTGCCAGCTGTGGTCTAGCGGGGAACACCGGGGAGCTGTTTTTT.

This clonotype has only a few counts. The J gene is TRBJ2-1, the V gene TRBV29-1; no definite D call. Trimming removed 1 base from V and 6 bases from J, with 7 bases in between. This CDR3 is built from 12 residues. CDR1 and CDR2 from the germline V gene are SQVTM and ANQGSEA. The CDR3 DNA reads as TGCAGCGTTGAAGGGTTTGGCAATGAGCAGTTCTTC. Translation gives CSVEGFGNEQFF.

This clonotype has ten or more counts. J is TRBJ2-7 and V is TRBV28; TRBD1 matches 7 bases. V shed 6 bases, J shed 2 bases, and the junction held 7 bases outside the gene matches. The CDR3 covers 14 residues. The V gene's germline CDR1 is MDHEN and CDR2 SYDVKM. The CDR3 region has the DNA TGTGCCAGCAGCCTAGGGGGCTTCCCCTACGAGCAGTACTTC. Residues: CASSLGGFPYEQYF.

The V and J genes are TRBV10-3 and TRBJ1-2; D gene unclear. The CDR3 is 11 residues long. CDR1 and CDR2 from the germline V gene are ENHRY and SYGVKD. V was trimmed by 10 bases and J by 6 bases, leaving 12 bases between them. As DNA, the CDR3 is TGTGCCACGGCTCTGGCGGATGGCTACACCTTC. As protein: CATALADGYTF.

This clonotype was seen a handful of times. For the CDR3, the DNA is TGTGCCAGCAGCCCGGATATCTGGGAGCAGTACGTC. This gives the protein CASSPDIWEQYV. The gene calls are TRBV7-9 and TRBJ2-7; D is undetermined. With 5 bases removed from V and 7 bases from J, the gap between germline ends came to 12 bases. CDR3 length: 12 residues. Germline V lookup: CDR1 SEHNR, CDR2 FQNEAQ (reference sequence).

This clonotype was observed a handful of times. The rearrangement joins TRBV20-1 to TRBJ2-5; D call uncertain. CDR1 DFQATT and CDR2 SNEGSKA come from the germline V gene (reference sequence). The CDR3 loop spans 11 amino acids. V was pared by 3 bases and J by 7 bases, with 9 bases between. In nucleotides, the CDR3 is TGCAGTGCTAGGGCCTGGGGGACCCAGTACTTC. Translation gives CSARAWGTQYF.

This clonotype showed up just a few times. The chain carries TRBV20-1 and TRBJ1-2; D remains unclear. V was pared by 2 bases and J by 2 bases, with 12 bases between. The CDR3 length is 14 residues. The germline gives CDR1 DFQATT, CDR2 SNEGSKA (reference sequence). CDR3 in amino acids: CSARFWGSNYGYTF. The CDR3 nucleotides read TGCAGTGCTAGATTTTGGGGTTCCAACTATGGCTACACCTTC.

This clonotype was counted a single time. This chain uses TRBV4-1 with TRBJ1-5; TRBD1 agrees at 8 bases. V gave up 4 bases and J gave up 6 bases; unmatched junction bases: 14. Germline V gives CDR1 MGHRA, CDR2 YSYEKL. There are 17 residues in the CDR3. The CDR3 is CASSRERTGFLSQPQHF. For the CDR3, the DNA is TGCGCCAGCAGCCGGGAGAGGACAGGGTTTTTAAGTCAGCCCCAGCATTTT.

Only a few counts were recorded for this clonotype. The chain couples TRBV6-1 to TRBJ2-7; D gene ambiguous. Germline assignment: CDR1 MNHNS and CDR2 SASEGT. There are 13 residues in the CDR3. Trimming took off 3 bases at V and 4 bases at J, with 10 bases between the two ends. The CDR3 DNA follows: TGTGCCAGCAGTGAGAGTTCAAGGTACGAGCAGTACGTC. Translation: CASSESSRYEQYV.

This clonotype showed up just a few times. This sequence joins TRBV7-9 and TRBJ1-4; TRBD1 matches at 7 bases. V gave up 3 bases and J gave up 5 bases; unmatched junction bases: 6. Per the germline V gene, CDR1 is SEHNR and CDR2 is FQNEAQ (reference sequence). This CDR3 region has 15 residues. The CDR3 region has the DNA TGTGCCAGCAGCTTTCCGACAGGGCGGAATGAAAAACTGTTTTTT. It translates to CASSFPTGRNEKLFF.

This clonotype was seen a few times. CDR3 loop: CSARESGNIQYF. In nucleotides, the CDR3 is TGCAGTGCTAGAGAATCTGGGAACATTCAGTACTTC. This chain links TRBV20-1 with TRBJ2-4; the D is unclear. The CDR3 spans 12 residues. Germline V gives CDR1 DFQATT, CDR2 SNEGSKA (reference sequence). V lost 0 bases to trimming and J lost 7 bases, with 7 bases between them.

The chain carries TRBV6-2 or TRBV6-3 and TRBJ2-7, with a weak D call TRBD2 (6 bases). The CDR3 is 15 amino acids. In germline, CDR1 is MNHEY, CDR2 SVGEGT. Trimming pared 8 bases from V and 6 bases from J, leaving 23 bases between. As DNA, the CDR3 is TGTGCCAGCTCCCCTCTTGGGGACTGGAGGAGCGAGCAGTACTTC. Translating gives CASSPLGDWRSEQYF.

This clonotype was seen a handful of times. The rearrangement uses TRBV6-6 and TRBJ1-4, with TRBD1 identical over 7 bases. J lost 8 bases, V lost 2 bases, and 11 bases had no gene match. This CDR3 is built from 16 residues. Germline CDR1 MNHNY, CDR2 SVGAGI (reference sequence). The CDR3 sequence: CASSYATGTVREKLFF. The CDR3, as DNA: TGTGCCAGCAGTTACGCTACCGGGACAGTGAGAGAAAAACTGTTTTTT.

The chain links TRBV20-1 to TRBJ1-2; D remains ambiguous. Germline V lookup: CDR1 DFQATT, CDR2 SNEGSKA (reference sequence). The ends were cut back, 7 bases at V and 4 bases at J, with 10 bases in the middle. The CDR3 has 11 amino acids. Here the CDR3 DNA reads TGCAGTGGAGGGTCTGGCTATGGCTACACCTTC. Translation: CSGGSGYGYTF.

This clonotype was detected only a few times. This chain connects TRBV18 to TRBJ1-2; no clear D gene. With 3 bases removed from V and 8 bases from J, the gap between germline ends came to 22 bases. CDR1 and CDR2 from the germline V gene are KGHSH and LQKENI. There are 16 residues in the CDR3. This chain's CDR3 is CASSPTVRERLGGYTF. In DNA form, the CDR3 reads TGTGCCAGCTCACCGACTGTGCGGGAGAGGCTGGGCGGCTACACCTTC.

The chain carries TRBV6-1 and TRBJ1-2; tentatively, D is TRBD1 (6 bases). The ends were cut back, 8 bases at V and 7 bases at J, with 14 bases in the middle. The CDR3 is 12 amino acids. Per the germline V gene, CDR1 is MNHNS and CDR2 is SASEGT. The CDR3 loop is CASGDTGFGYTF. The CDR3 region has the DNA TGTGCCAGCGGGGACACGGGATTTGGCTACACCTTC.

As for this clonotype: The junction departs from germline at one end; a sequencing error may be responsible. This CDR3 is CVSSEGLNTEAFF. CDR3 DNA sequence: TGTGTCAGCAGCGAGGGGCTGAACACTGAAGCTTTCTTT. The chain employs TRBV7-9 and TRBJ1-1; a weak D match, TRBD1 (5 bases). This CDR3 has 13 amino acids. Germline V CDR1 and CDR2: SEHNR, FQNEAQ (reference sequence).

In this sample, this clonotype turned up a few times. The chain joins TRBV5-5 to TRBJ1-2, with TRBD1 as a possible D gene (5 bases). The CDR3 has 11 amino acids. V was shortened by 0 bases and J by 14 bases, with 11 bases between the two germline ends. Germline V gene lookup returns CDR1 SGHKS and CDR2 YYEKEE (reference sequence). The CDR3 is CASSLGRAETF. The CDR3 bases are TGTGCCAGCAGCTTGGGCAGGGCAGAAACCTTC.

This clonotype was found a few times. The genes are TRBV15 and TRBJ2-2; weak D call: TRBD1 (6 bases). The CDR3 spans 13 residues. The germline V gene encodes CDR1 LNHNV and CDR2 YYDKDF (reference sequence). V lost 1 base, J lost 7 bases, and 7 bases lay in between. The CDR3 DNA is TGTGCCACCAGCAGAGGGGGGCACGGGGAGCTGTTTTTT. Its protein is CATSRGGHGELFF.

The chain employs TRBV5-4 and TRBJ2-3; D is perhaps TRBD2 (6 bases). Germline CDR1 SGHNT, CDR2 YYREEE (reference sequence). The CDR3 totals 18 residues. Trimming cost V 0 bases and J 3 bases, with 20 bases left between them. For the CDR3, the DNA is TGTGCCAGCAGCTTGGGAGGGACTTTTAGTTTAAGGACAGATACGCAGTATTTT. Amino acid sequence: CASSLGGTFSLRTDTQYF.

This clonotype was seen a few times. The chain combines TRBV29-1 with TRBJ2-3, with 7 bases fitting TRBD1. J gave up 1 base and V 3 bases, and 7 bases lay outside the gene matches. The CDR3 extends over 15 amino acids. CDR1 and CDR2 from the germline V gene are SQVTM and ANQGSEA. Here the CDR3 DNA reads TGCAGCGTTGACGGAACAGGGGCCGGCACAGATACGCAGTATTTT. It codes for CSVDGTGAGTDTQYF.

This clonotype was seen more than once but under ten times. The genes are TRBV11-3 and TRBJ2-3; TRBD2 agrees at 8 bases. Germline trimming cut 0 bases from V and 4 bases from J; bases unmatched to any gene: 6. The CDR3 has 16 amino acids. Looked up from germline, CDR1 is SGHNT and CDR2 is YENEEA. The CDR3 loop is CASSLEAGGIPDTQYF. In DNA form, the CDR3 reads TGTGCCAGCAGCTTAGAGGCGGGGGGTATCCCAGATACGCAGTATTTT.

The chain links TRBV9 to TRBJ1-1; D perhaps matches TRBD1 (5 bases). This CDR3 comprises 14 residues. CDR1 SGDLS and CDR2 YYNGEE come from the germline V gene. V was clipped by 0 bases and J by 7 bases, with 13 bases between them. The CDR3 DNA is TGTGCCAGCAGCGTAGAAGTCCAGGGTAATGAAGCTTTCTTT. As protein: CASSVEVQGNEAFF.

The rearrangement uses TRBV6-1 and TRBJ1-1, with D uncertain. The length of the CDR3 is 15 residues. The V gene's germline CDR1 is MNHNS and CDR2 SASEGT. Trimming removed 1 base from V and 1 base from J, with 10 bases in between. As DNA, the CDR3 is TGTGCCAGCAGTGAAGAAGGGCAACCGAACACTGAAGCTTTCTTT. Translated, it gives CASSEEGQPNTEAFF.

The chain carries TRBV28 and TRBJ2-7, with 8 bases fitting TRBD2. Germline V CDR1 and CDR2: MDHEN, SYDVKM. V was pared by 5 bases and J by 4 bases, with 10 bases of the junction left unmatched. There are 15 residues in the CDR3. CDR3 amino acids: CASSAPGTRNYEQYF. The CDR3 DNA sequence: TGTGCCAGCAGTGCGCCCGGGACTAGGAATTACGAGCAGTACTTC.

This clonotype was detected only a few times. This rearrangement joins TRBV10-2 to TRBJ2-5; the D gene is possibly TRBD1 (6 bases). CDR3 length: 14 residues. Trimming took off 2 bases at V and 5 bases at J, with 12 bases between the two ends. CDR1 is WSHSY and CDR2 is SAAADI in the germline V gene. Here the CDR3 DNA reads TGCGCCAGCAGTGAGGTTTACAGGGCTGAGACCCAGTACTTC. This gives the protein CASSEVYRAETQYF.

The rearrangement uses TRBV10-1 and TRBJ2-2, with TRBD1 identical over 8 bases. This CDR3 comprises 15 residues. V dropped 3 bases and J dropped 4; count of bases not matched to a gene: 4. Germline V lookup: CDR1 WNHNN, CDR2 SYGVQD (reference sequence). CDR3 bases: TGCGCCAGCAGTGACAGGGGGCAGGGCACCGGGGAGCTGTTTTTT. Translating it yields CASSDRGQGTGELFF.

This chain links TRBV10-1 with TRBJ2-3; no clear D. This CDR3 has 13 amino acids. Trimming took off 2 bases at V and 5 bases at J, with 8 bases between the two ends. Looked up from germline, CDR1 is WNHNN and CDR2 is SYGVQD (reference sequence). The CDR3 spells CASSEGLRDTQYF. The DNA for the CDR3 is TGCGCCAGCAGTGAGGGGCTACGAGATACGCAGTATTTT.

This clonotype came up a few times. The chain carries TRBV5-5 and TRBJ1-5; 10 positions agree with TRBD1. Per the germline V gene, CDR1 is SGHKS and CDR2 is YYEKEE (reference sequence). The CDR3 spans 14 residues. Trimming cost V 4 bases and J 7 bases; bases outside gene matches: 5. The DNA of the CDR3 is TGTGCCAGCAGCAGACAGGGGGCGAGGCAGCCCCAGCATTTT. It is translated as CASSRQGARQPQHF. The full variable domain, its missing parts supplied by reference TRBV5-5 and TRBJ1-5, is DAGVTQSPTHLIKTRGQQVTLRCSPISGHKSVSWYQQVLGQGPQFIFQYYEKEERGRGNFPDRFSARQFPNYSSELNVNALLLGDSALYLCASSRQGARQPQHFGDGTRLSIL.

The chain recombines TRBV11-1 with TRBJ1-2, with D tentatively TRBD1 (6 bases). The ends were cut back, 7 bases at V and 7 bases at J, with 13 bases in the middle. This CDR3 contains 12 residues. Germline V gene sequence: CDR1 SGHAT, CDR2 FQDESV (reference sequence). CDR3 nucleotides: TGTGCCAGCACGACCGGAGGGGGTGGCTACACCTTC. It encodes CASTTGGGGYTF.